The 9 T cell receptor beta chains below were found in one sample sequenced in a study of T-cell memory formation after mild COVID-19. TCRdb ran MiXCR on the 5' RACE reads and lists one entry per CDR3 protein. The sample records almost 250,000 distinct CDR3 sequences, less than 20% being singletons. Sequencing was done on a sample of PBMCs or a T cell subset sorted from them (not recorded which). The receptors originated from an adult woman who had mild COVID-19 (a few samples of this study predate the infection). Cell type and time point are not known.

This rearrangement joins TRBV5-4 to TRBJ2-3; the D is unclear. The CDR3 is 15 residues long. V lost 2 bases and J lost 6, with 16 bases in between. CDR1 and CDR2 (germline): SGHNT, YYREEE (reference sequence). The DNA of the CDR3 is TGTGCCAGCAGCTTTGAAGCAGCCTTGGGGGATACGCAGTATTTT. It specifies CASSFEAALGDTQYF.

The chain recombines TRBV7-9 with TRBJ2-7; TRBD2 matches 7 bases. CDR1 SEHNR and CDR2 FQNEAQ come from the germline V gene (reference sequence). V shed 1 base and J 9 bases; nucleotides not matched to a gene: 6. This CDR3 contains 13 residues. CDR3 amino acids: CASSLGDGGVQYF. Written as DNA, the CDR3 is TGTGCCAGCAGCTTAGGAGATGGGGGGGTGCAGTACTTC.

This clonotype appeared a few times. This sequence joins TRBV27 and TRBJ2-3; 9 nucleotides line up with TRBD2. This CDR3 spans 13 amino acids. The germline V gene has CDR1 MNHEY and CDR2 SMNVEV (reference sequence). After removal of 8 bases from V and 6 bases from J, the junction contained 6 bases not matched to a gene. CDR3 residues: CASRLAGFDTQYF. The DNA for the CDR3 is TGTGCCAGCCGGCTAGCGGGATTCGATACGCAGTATTTT.

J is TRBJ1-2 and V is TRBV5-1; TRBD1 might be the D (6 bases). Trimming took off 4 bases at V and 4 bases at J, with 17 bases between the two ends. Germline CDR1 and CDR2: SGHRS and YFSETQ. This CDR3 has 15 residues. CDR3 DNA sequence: TGCGCCAGCAGCCCTTCCGCAGGGGCCGTCTATGGCTACACCTTC. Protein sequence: CASSPSAGAVYGYTF.

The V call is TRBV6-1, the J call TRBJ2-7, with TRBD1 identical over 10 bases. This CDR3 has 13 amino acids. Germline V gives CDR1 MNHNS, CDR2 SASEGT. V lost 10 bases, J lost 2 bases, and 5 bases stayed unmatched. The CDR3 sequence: CATRDRGTYEQYF. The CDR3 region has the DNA TGTGCCACCCGGGACAGGGGTACCTACGAGCAGTACTTC.

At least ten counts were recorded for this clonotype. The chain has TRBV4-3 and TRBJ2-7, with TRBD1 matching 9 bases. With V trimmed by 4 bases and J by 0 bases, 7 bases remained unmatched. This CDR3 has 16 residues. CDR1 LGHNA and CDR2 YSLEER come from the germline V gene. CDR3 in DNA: TGCGCCAGCAGCCGGAGCCGGGACAGGGTCTCCTACGAGCAGTACTTC. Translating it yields CASSRSRDRVSYEQYF.

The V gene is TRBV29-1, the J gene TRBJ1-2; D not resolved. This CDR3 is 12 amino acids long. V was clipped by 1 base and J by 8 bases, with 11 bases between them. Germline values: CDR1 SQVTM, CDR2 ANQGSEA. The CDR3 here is CSVEARREGYTF. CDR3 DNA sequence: TGCAGCGTTGAAGCCCGCCGGGAGGGCTACACCTTC.

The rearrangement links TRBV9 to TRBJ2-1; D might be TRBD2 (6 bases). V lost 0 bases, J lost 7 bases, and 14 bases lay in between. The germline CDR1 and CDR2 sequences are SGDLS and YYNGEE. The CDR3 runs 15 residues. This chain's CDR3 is CASSVAGGMTNEQFF. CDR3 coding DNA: TGTGCCAGCAGCGTAGCGGGCGGGATGACAAATGAGCAGTTCTTC.

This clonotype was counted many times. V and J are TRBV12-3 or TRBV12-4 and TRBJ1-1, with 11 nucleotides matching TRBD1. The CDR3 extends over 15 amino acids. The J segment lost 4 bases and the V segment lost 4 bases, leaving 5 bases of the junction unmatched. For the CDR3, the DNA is TGTGCCAGCAGTTACACCGGGACAGGGGGCACTGAAGCTTTCTTT. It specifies CASSYTGTGGTEAFF.